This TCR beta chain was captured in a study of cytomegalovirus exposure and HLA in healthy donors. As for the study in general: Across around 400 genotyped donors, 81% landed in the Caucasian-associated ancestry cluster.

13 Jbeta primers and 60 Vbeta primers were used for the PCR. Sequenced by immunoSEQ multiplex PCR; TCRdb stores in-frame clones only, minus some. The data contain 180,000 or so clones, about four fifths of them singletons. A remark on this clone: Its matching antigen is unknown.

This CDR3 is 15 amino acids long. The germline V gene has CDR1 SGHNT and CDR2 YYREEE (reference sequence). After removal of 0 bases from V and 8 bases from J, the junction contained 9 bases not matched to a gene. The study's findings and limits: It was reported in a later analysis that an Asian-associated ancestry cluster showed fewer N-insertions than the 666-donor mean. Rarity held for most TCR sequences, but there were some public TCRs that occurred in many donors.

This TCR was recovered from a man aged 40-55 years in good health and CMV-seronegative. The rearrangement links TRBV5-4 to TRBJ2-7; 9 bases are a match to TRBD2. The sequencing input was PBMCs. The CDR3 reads CASSLEVAGEPQQYF. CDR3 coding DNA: TGTGCCAGCAGCTTGGAGGTAGCGGGAGAACCCCAGCAGTACTTC.